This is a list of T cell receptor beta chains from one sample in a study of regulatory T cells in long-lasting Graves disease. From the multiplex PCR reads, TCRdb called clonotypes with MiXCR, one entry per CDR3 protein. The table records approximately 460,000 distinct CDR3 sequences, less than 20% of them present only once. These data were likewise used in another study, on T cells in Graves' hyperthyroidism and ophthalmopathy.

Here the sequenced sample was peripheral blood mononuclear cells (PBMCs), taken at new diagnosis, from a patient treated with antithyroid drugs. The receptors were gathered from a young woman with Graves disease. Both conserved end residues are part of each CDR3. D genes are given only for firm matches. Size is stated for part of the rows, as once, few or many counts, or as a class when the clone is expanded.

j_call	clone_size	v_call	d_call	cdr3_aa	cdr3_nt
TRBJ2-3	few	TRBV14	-	CASSRERGEKADTQYF	TGTGCCAGCAGCCGCGAAAGGGGGGAGAAGGCAGATACGCAGTATTTT
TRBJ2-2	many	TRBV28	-	CASSFQQPNTGELFF	TGTGCCAGCAGTTTCCAACAGCCGAACACCGGGGAGCTGTTTTTT
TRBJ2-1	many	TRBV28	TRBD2	CASSISSGPIYNEQFF	TGTGCCAGCAGTATCTCTAGCGGACCCATATACAATGAGCAGTTCTTC
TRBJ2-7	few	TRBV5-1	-	CASSLFGSSYEQYF	TGCGCCAGCAGCTTGTTCGGGAGCTCCTACGAGCAGTACTTC
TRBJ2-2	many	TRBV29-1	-	CSVERTANTGELFF	TGCAGCGTTGAACGGACCGCGAACACCGGGGAGCTGTTTTTT
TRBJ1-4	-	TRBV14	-	CASSQGARRPTTNEKLFF	TGTGCCAGCAGCCAAGGCGCCCGAAGACCGACCACTAATGAAAAACTGTTTTTT
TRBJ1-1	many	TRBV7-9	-	CASSLGNMERRTEAFF	TGTGCCAGCAGCTTAGGGAATATGGAACGACGCACTGAAGCTTTCTTT
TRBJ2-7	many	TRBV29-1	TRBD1	CSVAGQGKHEQYF	TGCAGCGTTGCTGGACAGGGGAAGCACGAGCAGTACTTC
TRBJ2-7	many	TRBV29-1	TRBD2	CSVQEGLAPPVAEQYF	TGCAGCGTTCAAGAGGGACTAGCGCCACCGGTAGCTGAGCAGTACTTC
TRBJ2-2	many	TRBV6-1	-	CASSVLVHTGELFF	TGTGCCAGCAGTGTATTGGTTCACACCGGGGAGCTGTTTTTT
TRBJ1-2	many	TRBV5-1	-	CASSTGGGDGYTF	TGCGCCAGCAGCACGGGGGGAGGGGATGGCTACACCTTC
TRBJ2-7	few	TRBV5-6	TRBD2	CASSSMGAGGGFYEQYF	TGTGCCAGCAGCTCAATGGGGGCGGGAGGAGGCTTTTACGAGCAGTACTTC
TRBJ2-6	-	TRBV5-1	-	CASSLAGTQSGANVLTF	TGCGCCAGCAGCTTAGCAGGAACCCAATCTGGGGCCAACGTCCTGACTTTC
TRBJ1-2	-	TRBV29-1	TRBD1	CSVEGQGNYGYTF	TGCAGCGTTGAGGGACAGGGGAACTATGGCTACACCTTC
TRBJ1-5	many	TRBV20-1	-	CSARDIDRSHNQPQHF	TGCAGTGCTAGAGATATCGACAGGAGCCACAATCAGCCCCAGCATTTT
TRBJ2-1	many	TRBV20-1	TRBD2	CSARLILSTSGQYRSNEQFF	TGCAGTGCTAGACTAATCCTATCTACTAGCGGACAATACCGAAGCAATGAGCAGTTCTTC
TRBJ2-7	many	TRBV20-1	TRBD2	CSARPVTSGNNEQYF	TGCAGTGCTAGACCTGTGACTAGCGGGAACAACGAGCAGTACTTC
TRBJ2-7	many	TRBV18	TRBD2	CASSPRTSGRVYEQYF	TGTGCCAGCTCACCGCGGACTAGCGGGAGGGTCTACGAGCAGTACTTC
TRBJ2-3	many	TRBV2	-	CASVKGNQDTQYF	TGTGCCAGCGTAAAAGGGAACCAAGATACGCAGTATTTT
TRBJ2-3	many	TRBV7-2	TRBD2	CASSLADPTTLLAGGTDTQYF	TGTGCCAGCAGCTTAGCTGACCCCACCACTTTACTAGCGGGAGGCACAGATACGCAGTATTTT
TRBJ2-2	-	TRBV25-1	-	CASTETGVTGELFF	TGTGCCAGCACCGAAACCGGAGTCACCGGGGAGCTGTTTTTT
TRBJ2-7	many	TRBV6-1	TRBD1	CASSPGTGGIYEQYF	TGTGCCAGCAGCCCCGGGACAGGGGGCATCTACGAGCAGTACTTC
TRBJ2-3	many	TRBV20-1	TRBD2	CSARESGRPGDTQYF	TGCAGTGCTAGAGAGAGCGGGAGACCTGGAGATACGCAGTATTTT